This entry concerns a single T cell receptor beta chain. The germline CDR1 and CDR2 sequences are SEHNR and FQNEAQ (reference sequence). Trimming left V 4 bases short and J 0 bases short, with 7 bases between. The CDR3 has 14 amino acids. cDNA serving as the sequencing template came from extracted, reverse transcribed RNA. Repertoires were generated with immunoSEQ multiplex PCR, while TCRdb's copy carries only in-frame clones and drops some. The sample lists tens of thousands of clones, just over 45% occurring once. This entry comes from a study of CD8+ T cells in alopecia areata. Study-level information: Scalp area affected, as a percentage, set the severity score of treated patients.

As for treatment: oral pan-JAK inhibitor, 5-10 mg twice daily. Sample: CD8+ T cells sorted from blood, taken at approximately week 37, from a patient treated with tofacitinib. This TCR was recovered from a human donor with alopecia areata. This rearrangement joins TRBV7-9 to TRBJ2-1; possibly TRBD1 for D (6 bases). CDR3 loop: CASSSDSSYNEQFF. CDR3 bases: TGTGCCAGCAGCTCGGACAGCTCCTACAATGAGCAGTTCTTC.